The 10 T cell receptor beta chains in this list originate from one sample, sequenced in a study of siplizumab effects on memory and regulatory T cells. The table came from immunoSEQ multiplex PCR; TCRdb's copy has only in-frame clones and leaves some out. This table holds about 56,000 clones, 95% to 98% found once. Sequenced: naive CD8+ T cells sorted from blood. The receptors stem from a human donor in good health.

This chain uses TRBV28 with TRBJ2-7; D is perhaps TRBD2 (6 bases). V gave up 8 bases and J gave up 6 bases, with 17 bases separating them. Germline-derived CDR1 and CDR2 are MDHEN and SYDVKM. CDR3 length: 13 residues. CDR3 DNA sequence: TGTGCCAGCTGGGACTCCGGGGGAGGCGAGCAGTACTTC. As protein: CASWDSGGGEQYF.

V gene TRBV11-2 combines with J gene TRBJ2-7, with no clear D. Germline CDR1 is SGHAT and CDR2 is FQNNGV. This CDR3 is built from 13 residues. Trimming left V 4 bases short and J 2 bases short, with 9 bases between. CDR3 nucleotide sequence: TGTGCCAGCAGCTCAGGACGGACCTACGAGCAGTACTTC. This codes for CASSSGRTYEQYF.

The J gene is TRBJ2-1, the V gene TRBV4-3, with TRBD2 identical over 7 bases. J lost 8 bases, V lost 0 bases, and 7 bases had no gene match. CDR1 LGHNA and CDR2 YSLEER come from the germline V gene. This CDR3 has 15 amino acids. The CDR3 loop reads CASSQDGAGVDEQFF. The CDR3 DNA is TGCGCCAGCAGCCAAGATGGGGCGGGAGTGGATGAGCAGTTCTTC.

The chain links TRBV18 to TRBJ1-2, with D maybe TRBD1 (5 bases). Germline V lookup: CDR1 KGHSH, CDR2 LQKENI. This CDR3 is built from 16 residues. Trimming took off 1 base at V and 2 bases at J, with 14 bases between the two ends. The CDR3 sequence is CASSPRLGAGNYGYTF. The CDR3 DNA follows: TGTGCCAGCTCACCACGTTTAGGGGCCGGAAACTATGGCTACACCTTC.

Worth noting for this clone: Other DNA sequences in this sample translate to the same CDR3. V and J are TRBV19 and TRBJ2-7; no definite D call. This CDR3 spans 12 amino acids. The germline V gene has CDR1 LNHDA and CDR2 SQIVND (reference sequence). The V end lost 1 base, the J end lost 1 base, and 2 bases lay between the germline ends. The CDR3 protein is CASSIGSYEQYF. CDR3 coding DNA: TGTGCCAGTAGTATAGGTTCCTACGAGCAGTACTTC.

The CDR3 sequence is CASSLWDSTYNEQFF. CDR3 DNA: TGTGCCAGCAGCTTGTGGGACAGCACCTACAATGAGCAGTTCTTC. The chain employs TRBV5-5 and TRBJ2-1; 7 bases match TRBD1. V was pared by 1 base and J by 2 bases, with 3 bases of the junction left unmatched. The CDR3 contains 15 residues. Germline V CDR1 and CDR2: SGHKS, YYEKEE (reference sequence). Based on the CDR3 plus reference TRBV5-5 and TRBJ2-1, the full variable domain is DAGVTQSPTHLIKTRGQQVTLRCSPISGHKSVSWYQQVLGQGPQFIFQYYEKEERGRGNFPDRFSARQFPNYSSELNVNALLLGDSALYLCASSLWDSTYNEQFFGPGTRLTVL.

The V call is TRBV10-2, the J call TRBJ2-7; D might be TRBD1 (6 bases). Per the germline V gene, CDR1 is WSHSY and CDR2 is SAAADI. The CDR3 loop spans 12 amino acids. Trimming left V 7 bases short and J 1 base short, with 8 bases between. The CDR3 DNA sequence: TGCGCCAGCACGGACAGTTCCTACGAGCAGTACTTC. It is translated as CASTDSSYEQYF.

Only one count was recorded for this clone. The chain employs TRBV15 and TRBJ1-4; D uncertain. V lost 8 bases and J lost 1, with 8 bases in between. This CDR3 has 13 residues. In germline, CDR1 is LNHNV, CDR2 YYDKDF (reference sequence). CDR3 loop: CATAYETNEKLFF. In DNA form, the CDR3 reads TGTGCCACCGCATACGAAACTAATGAAAAACTGTTTTTT.

V and J are TRBV28 and TRBJ1-2, with TRBD1 as a possible D gene (5 bases). Trimming stripped 6 bases from V and 8 bases from J, with 13 bases between. The CDR3 length is 12 residues. Germline V gene lookup returns CDR1 MDHEN and CDR2 SYDVKM. The CDR3 DNA is TGTGCCAGCAGCATATGGGGGGAGGGCTACACCTTC. Translation: CASSIWGEGYTF.

In this sample, this clone turned up once. The chain has TRBV6-5 and TRBJ2-2; D is unresolved. The CDR3 sequence is 13 residues long. V lost 0 bases and J 1 base, leaving 0 bases between the germline ends. Germline V lookup: CDR1 MNHEY, CDR2 SVGAGI. The CDR3 here is CASSYSNTGELFF. CDR3 nucleotide sequence: TGTGCCAGCAGTTACTCGAACACCGGGGAGCTGTTTTTT.